This TCR beta chain was found in a study of shared clonotypes between healthy human individuals. A note on this clone: No antigen is known for it.

Overall study findings and caveats: What rarefaction showed was incomplete sorted-subset sequencing despite large depth.

The naive CD8 subset, CD45RO-negative cells positively selected for CCR7, excluded terminally differentiated effector memory CD45RA+ cells. The CDR3 consists of 14 residues. Germline V gene lookup returns CDR1 ENHRY and CDR2 SYGVKD. The V and J ends lost 7 bases and 4 bases respectively, with 15 bases between them. Genomic DNA per cell subset filled all wells of several immunoSEQ plates. Original processing methods: ImmunoSEQ yielded junction-only sequences lacking quality scores, so filtering differed. Profiling relied on immunoSEQ multiplex PCR, and the TCRdb table lists in-frame clones only, not all of them. From that table come the V and J calls and clone size; the DNA was used to work out D and trimming. The sample shows some 2 million clones, roughly 94% of them seen only once.

V and J are TRBV10-3 and TRBJ2-3; D possibly corresponds to TRBD1 (6 bases). The clonotype comes from a man between 18 and 29 years old in good health. The sample taken for sequencing was naive CD8+ T cells sorted from blood. This CDR3 reads CAIMGAGLADTQYF. The CDR3 DNA reads TGTGCCATCATGGGGGCGGGCTTGGCAGATACGCAGTATTTT.